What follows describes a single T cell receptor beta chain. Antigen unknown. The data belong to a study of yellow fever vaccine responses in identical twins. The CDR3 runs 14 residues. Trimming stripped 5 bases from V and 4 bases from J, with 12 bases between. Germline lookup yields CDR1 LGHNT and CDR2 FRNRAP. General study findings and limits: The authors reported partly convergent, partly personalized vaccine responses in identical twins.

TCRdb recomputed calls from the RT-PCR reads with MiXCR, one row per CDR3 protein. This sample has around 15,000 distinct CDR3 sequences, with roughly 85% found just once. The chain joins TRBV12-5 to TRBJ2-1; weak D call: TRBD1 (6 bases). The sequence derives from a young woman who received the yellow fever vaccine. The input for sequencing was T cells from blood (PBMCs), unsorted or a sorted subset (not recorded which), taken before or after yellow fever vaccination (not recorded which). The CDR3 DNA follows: TGTGCTAGTGGTAGAGGACAGCCATACAATGAGCAGTTCTTC. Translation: CASGRGQPYNEQFF.